The clone carrying this T cell receptor (beta chain) was seen only a few times. The target antigen is unknown. TCRdb fed the reads into MiXCR, producing one record per CDR3 protein. The sample records about 400,000 distinct CDR3 sequences, 15% to 20% being singletons. This sample was taken from a study of T cell repertoires in cytomegalovirus infection. About the research overall: Through public TCR beta signatures, both CMV infection and matching HLA type were indicated.

Whole-study results and caveats: Totalled public TCR beta family frequency picked out people who carried CMV plus the relevant HLA.

Per the germline V gene, CDR1 is SNHLY and CDR2 is FYNNEI. This CDR3 region has 14 residues. V was trimmed by 3 bases and J by 2 bases, leaving 9 bases between them. What was sequenced was PBMCs. The chain employs TRBV2 and TRBJ2-3, with D tentatively TRBD1 (5 bases). The source of this sequence is a human donor in good health (CMV status not recorded). Some clones in this sample may be carry-over from other donors' samples. The CDR3 region has the DNA TGTGCCAGCAGTGATCCAGGGCCCACAGATACGCAGTATTTT. This codes for CASSDPGPTDTQYF.